The 7 T cell receptor beta chains given below trace back to one sample, sequenced in a study of beta chain features in type 1 diabetes. The sequenced template was cDNA made from the entire isolated RNA. Profiled with immunoSEQ multiplex PCR; TCRdb holds only in-frame clones, not every one. Among 330,000 or so clones listed, about 20% were seen once. Source material: naive CD4+ T cells from blood. These receptors originate from a woman aged 18-30 years in good health.

The chain uses TRBV9 and TRBJ2-3, with D possibly matching TRBD2 (6 bases). CDR3 length: 14 residues. Germline assignment: CDR1 SGDLS and CDR2 YYNGEE. V lost 5 bases and J 1 base, leaving 11 bases between the germline ends. The CDR3 DNA reads as TGTGCCAGCAGTTCGGGACTTGGCACAGATACGCAGTATTTT. It is translated as CASSSGLGTDTQYF.

The rearrangement uses TRBV6-5 and TRBJ1-2; D is possibly TRBD1 (6 bases). Trimming left V 2 bases short and J 2 bases short, with 6 bases between. The CDR3 length is 13 residues. CDR1 and CDR2 from the germline V gene are MNHEY and SVGAGI. The CDR3 region has the DNA TGTGCCAGCAGTTACCAGGGGAACTATGGCTACACCTTC. Its translation: CASSYQGNYGYTF.

The chain combines TRBV7-9 with TRBJ1-5, with TRBD1 as a possible D gene (5 bases). Germline CDR1 SEHNR, CDR2 FQNEAQ (reference sequence). Between the trimmed V and J ends, which lost 5 bases and 0 bases, there was a span of 11 bases. The CDR3 length is 15 residues. CDR3 sequence (DNA): TGTGCCAGCAGCCCAGGGATCGGTAGCAATCAGCCCCAGCATTTT. Protein product: CASSPGIGSNQPQHF.

This clone showed up just a few times. The chain is built from TRBV4-3 and TRBJ2-7; 10 bases align to TRBD2. Losses at the gene ends were 0 bases for V and 2 bases for J; bases not matched to a gene: 4. The CDR3 covers 16 residues. Germline V lookup: CDR1 LGHNA, CDR2 YSLEER. CDR3 amino acids: CASSQEAAGGTYEQYF. DNA for the CDR3: TGCGCCAGCAGCCAAGAAGCAGCGGGGGGGACCTACGAGCAGTACTTC.

Here the CDR3 DNA reads TGTGCCAGCAGTTCCCCTGACAGGGGGGAAAAACTGTTTTTT. Encoded protein: CASSSPDRGEKLFF. The gene calls are TRBV28 and TRBJ1-4, with 9 positions matching TRBD1. The V and J ends lost 4 bases and 8 bases, in that order; junction bases with no gene match: 5. The CDR3 contains 14 residues. Per germline, CDR1 MDHEN and CDR2 SYDVKM.

The V gene is TRBV25-1, the J gene TRBJ2-1; 10 nucleotides agree with TRBD2. Germline loops: CDR1 MGHDK, CDR2 SYGVNS. The CDR3 covers 14 residues. J gave up 8 bases and V 3 bases, and 4 bases lay outside the gene matches. CDR3 protein: CASSDPSGSDEQFF. CDR3 DNA sequence: TGTGCCAGCAGTGATCCTAGCGGGAGCGATGAGCAGTTCTTC.

This clone was seen a few times. This chain joins TRBV4-3 and TRBJ1-1, with D uncertain. The CDR3 is made up of 15 amino acids. The germline V gene encodes CDR1 LGHNA and CDR2 YSLEER. The V end was cut by 0 bases, the J end by 4 bases, with 12 bases between. CDR3 residues: CASSQDVSGVTEAFF. CDR3 nucleotide sequence: TGCGCCAGCAGCCAAGATGTATCCGGGGTCACTGAAGCTTTCTTT.